A selection of T cell receptor beta chains follows, all from one sample in a study of T cell responses to AZD1222 COVID-19 vaccine. Sequencing was performed with immunoSEQ multiplex PCR; in TCRdb, only in-frame clones are kept and a portion is missing. In the table there are 200,000 or so clones, 85% to 95% of which are singletons. Specimen: peripheral blood, collected on day 0 of MenACWY control vaccination. The receptors were sampled from an adult in good health. CDR3s include the opening cysteine and the closing phenylalanine or tryptophan. A D gene is named only where the DNA matches it firmly.

j_call | d_call | v_call | cdr3_nt | cdr3_aa
TRBJ2-4 | - | TRBV18 | TGTGCCAGCTCACCCCCGCTGAGCGGACCTATCAAAAACATTCAGTACTTC | CASSPPLSGPIKNIQYF
TRBJ1-2 | - | TRBV19 | TGTGCCAGTAGTATAGTAGGGGCGAACTATGGCTACACCTTC | CASSIVGANYGYTF
TRBJ1-4 | TRBD1 | TRBV28 | TGTGCCAGCAGTTCTCCACAGGGGTGGGAAAAACTGTTTTTT | CASSSPQGWEKLFF
TRBJ2-5 | - | TRBV5-1 | TGCGCCAGCAGCTTGGCCCTTGGTGGAGAGACCCAGTACTTC | CASSLALGGETQYF
TRBJ1-2 | - | TRBV6-5 | TGTGCCAGCAGTTACTCGATACAGGTTGTGAATGGCTACACCTTC | CASSYSIQVVNGYTF
TRBJ1-6 | - | TRBV15 | TGTGCCACCAGCAGAGCCCTCTTTCGGCGGGAGAATTCACCCCTCCACTTT | CATSRALFRRENSPLHF
TRBJ1-1 | - | TRBV19 | TGTGCCAGTAGTGTCCGGGCCGCTGGGTGGGAGAACACTGAAGCTTTCTTT | CASSVRAAGWENTEAFF
TRBJ1-2 | - | TRBV3-1/TRBV3-2 | TGTGCCAGCAGCCAAGAATGGGCCCCTTGGGGCTACACCTTC | CASSQEWAPWGYTF
TRBJ1-1 | - | TRBV11-3 | TGTGCCAGCAGCTTAGCGTCCAGAGCCACTGAAGCTTTCTTT | CASSLASRATEAFF
TRBJ2-7 | - | TRBV3-1/TRBV3-2 | TGTGCCAGCAGCCAAGTAGGCAGCTCCTACGAGCAGTACTTC | CASSQVGSSYEQYF
TRBJ1-1 | - | TRBV7-9 | TGTGCCAGCAGCCAGGACAGACTGAACACTGAAGCTTTCTTT | CASSQDRLNTEAFF
TRBJ1-1 | - | TRBV5-4 | TGTGCCAGCAGACCCAAAGGGGCCTTGAACACTGAAGCTTTCTTT | CASRPKGALNTEAFF
TRBJ2-3 | - | TRBV27 | TGTGCCAGCAGTTTGGACCCCCGTAGTGTCACAGATACGCAGTATTTT | CASSLDPRSVTDTQYF
TRBJ2-3 | - | TRBV6-4 | TGTGCCAGCAGCGGATTTGAAACAGATACGCAGTATTTT | CASSGFETDTQYF
TRBJ1-1 | - | TRBV19 | TGTGCCAGTATCGAACTCTATGGGGGAAACACTGAAGCTTTCTTT | CASIELYGGNTEAFF
TRBJ1-6 | TRBD1 | TRBV28 | TGTGCCAGCAGTTTATGGAACGGACAGGGTACGAATTCACCCCTCCACTTT | CASSLWNGQGTNSPLHF
TRBJ1-5 | - | TRBV2 | TGTGCCAGCAGTGGGGTCAAAGGGGCCAGTCCCCAGCATTTT | CASSGVKGASPQHF